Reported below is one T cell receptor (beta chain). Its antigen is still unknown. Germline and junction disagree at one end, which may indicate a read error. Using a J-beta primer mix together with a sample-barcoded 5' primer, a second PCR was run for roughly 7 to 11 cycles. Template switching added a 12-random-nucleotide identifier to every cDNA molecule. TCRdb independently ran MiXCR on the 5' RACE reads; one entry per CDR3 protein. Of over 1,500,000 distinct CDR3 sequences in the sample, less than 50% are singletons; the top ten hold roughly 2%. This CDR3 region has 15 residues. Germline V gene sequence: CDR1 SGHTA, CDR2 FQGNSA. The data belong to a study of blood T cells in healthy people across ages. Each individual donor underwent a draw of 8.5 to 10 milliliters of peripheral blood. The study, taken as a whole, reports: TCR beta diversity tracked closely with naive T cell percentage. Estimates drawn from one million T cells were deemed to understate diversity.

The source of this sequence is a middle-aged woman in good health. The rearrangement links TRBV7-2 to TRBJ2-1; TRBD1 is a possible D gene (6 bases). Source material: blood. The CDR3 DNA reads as TGTGCCAGCAGGGCTGACAGGAGCTCCTACAATAAGCAGTTCTTC. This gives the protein CASRADRSSYNKQFF.